This T cell receptor (beta chain) was sequenced for a study of vaccination effects on CD4 cells after COVID-19. Across the study: The median interval between the second dose and post-vaccine sampling was 72 days.

A word on this clone: Its cognate antigen is unknown.

Before sequencing took place, the ViraFEST assay used viral peptide pools to expand antigen-specific CD4+ T cells. Cells that had been cultured for 9 to 10 days were the source of isolated CD4+ T cells. All study participants received two doses of BNT162b2 or mRNA-1273 vaccine. Previously uninfected by SARS-CoV-2, the vaccine recipients also showed negative nucleocapsid antibodies. The assay was immunoSEQ multiplex PCR, and TCRdb's table has in-frame clones only and misses some. The sample has under 80,000 clones, under 85% seen once. Germline CDR1 SGHRS, CDR2 YFSETQ. This CDR3 has 17 residues. V lost 4 bases, J lost 1 base, and 6 bases stayed unmatched. Study-wide points: Clones that were induced by infection or by vaccine showed marked contraction late after vaccination. The study got few convalescent patients and did not collect any early post-infection timepoints.

This chain joins TRBV5-1 and TRBJ2-5, with 14 bases aligning to TRBD2. Here the sequenced sample was CD4+ T cells from PBMCs cultured with HCoV-OC43 spike peptides, taken after COVID-19 vaccination. Specified subset: HCoV-OC43 spike overlapping peptide pool stimulation. This TCR was sampled from a human donor who received a COVID-19 vaccine. Here the CDR3 reads CASSHGTSGGTQETQYF. CDR3 nucleotide sequence: TGCGCCAGCAGCCACGGGACTAGCGGGGGTACCCAAGAGACCCAGTACTTC.